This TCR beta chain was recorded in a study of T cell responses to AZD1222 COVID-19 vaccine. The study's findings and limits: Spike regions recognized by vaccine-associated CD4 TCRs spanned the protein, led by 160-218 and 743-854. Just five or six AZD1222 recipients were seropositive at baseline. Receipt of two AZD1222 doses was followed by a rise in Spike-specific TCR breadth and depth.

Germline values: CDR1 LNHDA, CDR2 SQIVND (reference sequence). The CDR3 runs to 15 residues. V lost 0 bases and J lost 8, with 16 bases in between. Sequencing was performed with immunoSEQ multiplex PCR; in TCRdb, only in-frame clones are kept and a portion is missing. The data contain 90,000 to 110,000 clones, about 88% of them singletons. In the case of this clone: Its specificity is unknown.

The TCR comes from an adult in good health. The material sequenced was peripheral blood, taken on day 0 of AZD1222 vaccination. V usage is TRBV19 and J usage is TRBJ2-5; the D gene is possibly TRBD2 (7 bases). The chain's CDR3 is CASSIDLPGGGTQYF. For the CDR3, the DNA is TGTGCCAGTAGTATAGACCTGCCGGGGGGCGGTACCCAGTACTTC.